Listed below are T cell receptor beta chains from one sample, sequenced in a study of cytomegalovirus exposure and HLA in healthy donors. Sequencing was performed with immunoSEQ multiplex PCR; in TCRdb, only in-frame clones are kept and a portion is missing. The sample records 130,000 to 150,000 clones, just under 85% being singletons. Sequencing was carried out using PBMCs. These receptors all stem from a man aged 35 to 55 in good health and CMV-seropositive. Both conserved end residues are part of each CDR3. D genes are given only for firm matches. Size is stated for part of the rows, as once, few or many counts, or as a class when the clone is expanded.

NA	TRBV29-1	TRBJ2-7	TRBD1	CSARDRGAYEQYF	TGCAGCGCCCGGGACAGGGGAGCCTACGAGCAGTACTTC
NA	TRBV10-3	TRBJ2-7	NA	CAISESSYEQYF	TGTGCCATCAGTGAGTCTAGCTACGAGCAGTACTTC
once	TRBV7-3	TRBJ1-2	NA	CASSPRDKVMRGSHGYTF	TGTGCCAGCAGCCCCCGGGACAAGGTCATGAGGGGGTCTCACGGCTACACCTTC
NA	TRBV6-5	TRBJ2-1	TRBD2	CASRRPQGGSEQFF	TGTGCCAGCAGACGGCCTCAGGGAGGGTCCGAGCAGTTCTTC
once	TRBV9	TRBJ2-5	NA	CASSVGPGAPETQYF	TGTGCCAGCAGCGTAGGTCCAGGGGCTCCAGAGACCCAGTACTTC
NA	TRBV27	TRBJ1-5	TRBD1	CASTPGTDGVQPQHF	TGTGCCAGCACCCCCGGGACAGATGGTGTTCAGCCCCAGCATTTT
NA	TRBV10-1	TRBJ1-1	TRBD1	CASILSTGRVEAFF	TGCGCCAGCATACTTTCGACAGGGCGGGTTGAAGCTTTCTTT
once	TRBV7-9	TRBJ1-6	NA	CSSSLWAGGGSPLHF	TGTTCCAGCAGCTTATGGGCGGGTGGCGGGTCACCCCTCCACTTT
NA	TRBV2	TRBJ1-2	NA	CASRILQGYGYTF	TGTGCCAGCAGGATTTTACAGGGCTATGGCTACACCTTC
few	TRBV30	TRBJ1-1	TRBD1	CAGEHRYRGRMNTEAFF	TGTGCCGGAGAGCACCGCTACAGGGGGCGGATGAACACTGAAGCTTTCTTT
NA	TRBV7-6	TRBJ2-7	NA	CASSRIEGGIGEEQYF	TGTGCCAGCAGTCGTATCGAGGGGGGGATCGGGGAAGAGCAGTACTTC
NA	TRBV30	TRBJ2-6	NA	CACTGDAYSGANVLTF	TGTGCCTGCACGGGGGACGCCTACTCTGGGGCCAACGTCCTGACTTTC
NA	TRBV9	TRBJ2-1	TRBD2	CASSVEAGEYNEQFF	TGTGCCAGCAGCGTAGAGGCGGGAGAGTACAATGAGCAGTTCTTC
few	TRBV30	TRBJ2-1	NA	CAWSPKGTPYNEQFF	TGTGCCTGGAGCCCAAAGGGGACACCCTACAATGAGCAGTTCTTC
NA	TRBV19	TRBJ2-5	NA	CASSIDLTGIQETQYF	TGTGCCAGTAGTATAGATCTAACAGGGATCCAAGAGACCCAGTACTTC
NA	TRBV4-1	TRBJ1-6	TRBD1	CASRPRAGGESPLHF	TGCGCCAGCAGGCCAAGAGCAGGGGGCGAATCACCCCTCCACTTT
once	TRBV5-1	TRBJ2-5	NA	CASSFLDSSGETQYF	TGCGCCAGCAGCTTCTTGGACAGTTCGGGCGAGACCCAGTACTTC
NA	TRBV7-9	TRBJ2-2	NA	CASSLDPDTGELFF	TGTGCCAGCAGCTTAGATCCAGACACCGGGGAGCTGTTTTTT
NA	TRBV5-6	TRBJ1-1	TRBD1	CASSLWGRGTEAFF	TGTGCCAGCAGCCTGTGGGGCAGGGGGACTGAAGCTTTCTTT
NA	TRBV7-2	TRBJ2-7	NA	CASSLGHLLSYEQYF	TGTGCCAGCAGCTTAGGACACCTCCTCTCCTACGAGCAGTACTTC
NA	TRBV19	TRBJ1-1	TRBD1	CASTKKGQGAGAFF	TGTGCCAGTACTAAGAAGGGACAGGGGGCAGGGGCTTTCTTT
few	TRBV7-8	TRBJ1-5	NA	CASSLRETERQPQHF	TGTGCCAGCAGCCTACGGGAAACTGAGAGGCAGCCCCAGCATTTT
NA	TRBV30	TRBJ1-5	NA	CAWSRGKQPQHF	TGTGCCTGGAGTCGAGGGAAACAGCCCCAGCATTTT
NA	TRBV7-8	TRBJ2-5	TRBD2	CASKDSSGVNPFWQYF	TGTGCCAGCAAGGACTCTAGCGGGGTAAACCCCTTTTGGCAGTACTTC
NA	TRBV5-1	TRBJ1-1	NA	CASGRMGYTEAFF	TGCGCCAGCGGAAGAATGGGCTACACTGAAGCTTTCTTT
few	TRBV6-1	TRBJ2-1	NA	CASSDEGWDEQFF	TGTGCCAGCAGTGACGAGGGTTGGGATGAGCAGTTCTTC
NA	TRBV30	TRBJ1-6	NA	CAWSGQNLAPLHF	TGTGCCTGGAGTGGACAGAACCTCGCACCCCTCCACTTT
NA	TRBV30	TRBJ1-3	NA	CAWSVRGTGNTIYF	TGTGCCTGGAGTGTACGGGGGACTGGAAACACCATATATTTT
NA	TRBV7-9	TRBJ2-5	NA	CASSFRLDKETQYF	TGTGCCAGCAGCTTCCGACTAGATAAAGAGACCCAGTACTTC
NA	TRBV10-3	TRBJ1-1	TRBD1	CAISVGQVNTEAFF	TGTGCCATCAGTGTGGGACAGGTGAACACTGAAGCTTTCTTT
few	TRBV11-2	TRBJ2-2	NA	CASSQTGTNTGELFF	TGTGCCAGCAGCCAGACCGGGACGAACACCGGGGAGCTGTTTTTT
NA	TRBV4-3	TRBJ1-4	TRBD1	CASSRQGPREKLFF	TGCGCCAGCAGCCGACAGGGGCCGAGGGAAAAACTGTTTTTT
NA	TRBV12-5	TRBJ2-5	TRBD2	CASGLVRPSGAQETQYF	TGTGCTAGTGGTTTGGTACGGCCTAGCGGGGCCCAAGAGACCCAGTACTTC
NA	TRBV9	TRBJ2-2	TRBD1	CASSVEGTGVITGELFF	TGTGCCAGCAGCGTAGAAGGGACAGGGGTAATTACCGGGGAGCTGTTTTTT
NA	TRBV2	TRBJ1-2	NA	CASRPQGRNTF	TGTGCCAGCAGACCCCAGGGGCGAAACACCTTC
NA	TRBV4-1	TRBJ2-3	TRBD2	CASSRSEVSGSGGTDTQYF	TGCGCCAGCAGCCGCTCCGAGGTCAGCGGGAGTGGAGGCACAGATACGCAGTATTTT
NA	TRBV7-2	TRBJ1-2	TRBD1	CASSERPGQGNYGYTF	TGTGCCAGCAGCGAGCGCCCGGGACAGGGGAACTATGGCTACACCTTC
NA	TRBV5-1	TRBJ2-3	NA	CASSSGQGGTSRTSTDTQYF	TGCGCCAGCAGCTCAGGACAAGGCGGTACTAGCAGGACTAGCACAGATACGCAGTATTTT
NA	TRBV2	TRBJ1-5	TRBD1	CASKGGQSNQPQHF	TGTGCCAGCAAAGGGGGACAGAGCAATCAGCCCCAGCATTTT
NA	TRBV5-4	TRBJ2-5	TRBD1	CASSLPGQGGETQYF	TGTGCCAGCAGCTTACCGGGACAGGGAGGAGAGACCCAGTACTTC
NA	TRBV4-3	TRBJ2-1	NA	CASSQDDGNGGSYNEQFF	TGCGCCAGCAGCCAAGATGATGGGAACGGGGGTTCCTACAATGAGCAGTTCTTC
NA	TRBV7-2	TRBJ2-1	TRBD2	CASSLPRLPSGLGYNEQFF	TGTGCCAGCAGCTTACCACGTCTTCCGTCGGGACTAGGGTACAATGAGCAGTTCTTC
NA	TRBV30	TRBJ1-5	NA	CAWSVQAGNQPQHF	TGTGCCTGGAGTGTACAAGCAGGGAATCAGCCCCAGCATTTT
NA	TRBV10-3	TRBJ2-7	TRBD1	CAIRGTGGPYEQYF	TGTGCCATCAGGGGGACAGGGGGCCCCTACGAGCAGTACTTC
NA	TRBV14	TRBJ1-2	NA	CAGSRGYRDGYTF	TGTGCCGGCAGCCGAGGCTACAGGGATGGCTACACCTTC
NA	TRBV19	TRBJ1-4	TRBD1	CASSAGQGRGTTNEKLFF	TGTGCCAGTAGTGCCGGACAGGGGAGAGGGACAACTAATGAAAAACTGTTTTTT
NA	TRBV14	TRBJ2-1	TRBD2	CASSRHHAGGWENEQFF	TGTGCCAGCAGCCGCCATCACGCGGGGGGTTGGGAGAATGAGCAGTTCTTC
NA	TRBV5-4	TRBJ2-2	NA	CASSLVARATTGELLF	TGTGCCAGCAGCTTGGTAGCGCGTGCGACCACCGGGGAGCTGCTTTTT
NA	TRBV30	TRBJ1-1	TRBD1	CAWRGGQGGTEAFF	TGTGCCTGGAGAGGGGGACAGGGGGGGACTGAAGCTTTCTTT
NA	TRBV6-5	TRBJ2-5	NA	CASSYSFGTGVAQYF	TGTGCCAGCAGTTACTCGTTTGGGACGGGGGTGGCCCAGTACTTC
NA	TRBV6-1	TRBJ1-2	TRBD1	CASGTGFNYGYTF	TGTGCCAGCGGGACAGGGTTCAACTATGGCTACACCTTC
once	TRBV2	TRBJ2-1	TRBD1	CASSPTGGRYNEQFF	TGTGCCAGCAGTCCGACAGGGGGCAGGTACAATGAGCAGTTCTTC
NA	TRBV5-1	TRBJ2-7	NA	CASSVGIPRGSYEQYF	TGCGCCAGCAGCGTAGGTATCCCCCGGGGCTCCTACGAGCAGTACTTC